These 3 T cell receptor beta chains share one sample of origin, sequenced in a study of control samples from healthy donors and cancer patients. Clones were sequenced by immunoSEQ multiplex PCR, and TCRdb holds only the in-frame ones, with some missing. The table has over 100,000 clones, about 91% seen once. The sample consisted of blood. Every receptor here comes from a woman aged 18-29 years in good health.

The rearrangement uses TRBV4-1 and TRBJ2-7; 14 bases are shared with TRBD2. The J segment lost 7 bases and the V segment lost 5 bases, leaving 10 bases of the junction unmatched. Germline values: CDR1 MGHRA, CDR2 YSYEKL. The CDR3 contains 16 residues. CDR3 nucleotides: TGCGCCAGCAGCTCCCCCGGGACTAGCGGGAGTTGGGAGCAGTACTTC. This translates into CASSSPGTSGSWEQYF.

The chain employs TRBV28 and TRBJ2-3; 11 bases are a match to TRBD2. The CDR3 contains 17 residues. Germline V CDR1 and CDR2: MDHEN, SYDVKM. V was pared by 6 bases and J by 6 bases, with 14 bases of the junction left unmatched. The CDR3: CASSSPLLAGAADTQYF. For the CDR3, the DNA is TGTGCCAGCAGCTCTCCCCTACTAGCGGGGGCGGCGGATACGCAGTATTTT.

The chain couples TRBV11-2 to TRBJ1-1; D is uncertain. The CDR3 totals 14 residues. V lost 5 bases to trimming and J lost 2 bases, with 12 bases between them. Germline V lookup: CDR1 SGHAT, CDR2 FQNNGV. CDR3 sequence: CASSPLRYNTEAFF. DNA of the CDR3: TGTGCCAGCAGCCCCCTCCGTTATAACACTGAAGCTTTCTTT.